This T cell receptor (beta chain) was obtained from a study of metastatic and nonmetastatic thyroid tumors. Germline CDR1 MNHNS, CDR2 SASEGT. After removal of 5 bases from V and 3 bases from J, the junction contained 7 bases not matched to a gene. The CDR3 consists of 15 residues. TCRdb recomputed clones from the PCR reads via MiXCR. The sample includes tens of thousands of clones, approximately 18% of them seen just once. Patients were all untreated before their thyroid surgery. Sequenced input: blood. The V call is TRBV6-1, the J call TRBJ1-5, with 7 bases aligning to TRBD1. The sequence was obtained from a male donor with papillary thyroid cancer or a benign thyroid nodule (not recorded which). Some clones in this sample may be carry-over from other donors' samples. CDR3 sequence (DNA): TGTGCCAGCAGTCCCCGACAGGGAAACAATCAGCCCCAGCATTTT. It is translated as CASSPRQGNNQPQHF.